This TCR beta chain was obtained from a study of cytomegalovirus exposure and HLA in healthy donors. CDR3 length: 18 amino acids. Looked up from germline, CDR1 is MDHEN and CDR2 is SYDVKM. Unmatched junction bases numbered 12, after V lost 2 bases and J lost 0 bases. The PCR made use of 60 Vbeta and 13 Jbeta primers. The protocol was immunoSEQ multiplex PCR, while the TCRdb copy is restricted to in-frame clones and leaves out a portion. The data show 75,000 to 100,000 clones, about four fifths seen once. Study-wide results and caveats: The authors judged a highly shared variant cluster likely a sequencing artifact. Later analysis identified a missense DCLRE1C variant that was linked to TCR beta V- and J-gene trimming. 87-base-pair reads could not separate some V segments, including TRBV6-2 and TRBV6-3.

With respect to this clone: The antigen is undetermined.

The TCR originated in a female donor in good health and CMV-seropositive. The rearrangement links TRBV28 to TRBJ2-7; 8 bases line up with TRBD2. The sequenced sample consisted of PBMCs. CDR3 nucleotides: TGTGCCAGCAGTTTAATAGGAGCGGGGGAACCGAGCTCCTACGAGCAGTACTTC. Translating gives CASSLIGAGEPSSYEQYF.